The following is a T cell receptor (beta chain) sequence with its context. The antigen remains undetermined. The sample belongs to a study of T cells in tumors after PD-1 blockade. As for the study in general: Excluded were patients with checkpoint blockade, immunosuppressants, or radiotherapy or other anti-cancer therapy within 4 weeks. A subset received ongoing vismodegib 150 mg daily alongside anti-PD-1 therapy. Study-wide findings and caveats: Some novel exhausted tumor clones appeared in pre-treatment blood, suggesting peripheral recruitment.

Template: tumor biopsy or peripheral blood genomic DNA, roughly 600-6,004 ng per sample. CDR3 size: 15 residues. J lost 4 bases, V lost 4 bases, and 1 base had no gene match. Germline CDR1 and CDR2: MNHEY and SVGEGT. The data were produced by immunoSEQ multiplex PCR, yet TCRdb's version contains in-frame clones alone and is incomplete. The sample holds roughly 49,000 clones, roughly 80% seen once. This receptor was obtained from a human donor with basal cell carcinoma. This sequence joins TRBV6-2 or TRBV6-3 and TRBJ2-1; 13 nucleotides agree with TRBD2. The source was PBMCs, collected before anti-PD-1 treatment. The CDR3 loop is CASSWTSGGYNEQFF. CDR3 in DNA: TGTGCCAGCAGTTGGACTAGCGGGGGATACAATGAGCAGTTCTTC.